This entry concerns a single T cell receptor beta chain. Mismatch with germline at one junction end may stem from a read error. This CDR3 is 13 amino acids long. The germline V gene encodes CDR1 MNHNS and CDR2 SASEGT. The data stem from a study of PD-1 blockade in classical Hodgkin lymphoma. Time point described: cycle 4 day 1 (C4D1), after 5 to 7 weeks of nivolumab. Autologous stem cell transplantation was followed by relapse in every patient, and brentuximab vedotin exposure varied. Clones were read by immunoSEQ multiplex PCR, and TCRdb kept only the in-frame ones, dropping some. The repertoire consists of approximately 110,000 clones, with roughly nine tenths occurring once and the leading ten covering 15% to 20%.

This receptor was identified in a human donor with classical Hodgkin lymphoma. The chain carries TRBV6-1 and TRBJ2-3; D not certain. This specimen was peripheral blood mononuclear cells (PBMCs), taken before the fourth cycle of nivolumab. The CDR3 sequence: CASREDNTDTQYF. CDR3 DNA sequence: TGTGCCAGCAGGGAAGACAACACAGATACGCAGTATTTT.